This TCR beta chain came from a study of OX40 agonist ivuxolimab in advanced cancers. In the study overall: Ivuxolimab, which targeted the costimulatory receptor OX40 (CD134), was an agonistic, fully human IgG2 monoclonal antibody. Intravenous ivuxolimab was administered to patients every 2 weeks at six dose levels: 0.01, 0.1, 0.3, 1.5, 3 and 10 mg/kg. Of the roughly 52 dose-escalation patients, hepatocellular carcinoma was present in around 19, melanoma in approximately 15, renal cell carcinoma in 9 and head and neck cancer in 9. A male proportion of 82.7% and a mean age of around 60 years, ranging from 23 to 79, were recorded for the dose-escalation cohort. Prior anti-PD-1, anti-PD-L1 or anti-CTLA-4 therapy was permitted, and checkpoint inhibitors had been received by about two fifths of dose-escalation patients. Three dose-escalation patients achieved partial responses, one with hepatocellular carcinoma and two with cutaneous melanoma. The purpose of peripheral TCRbeta sequencing was to test whether ivuxolimab changed TCR sequence diversity and led to clonal T-cell expansion. The paper reports the monotherapy dose-escalation portion (N of about 56 patients) of the phase I ivuxolimab trial.

Here is what the overall study found, with its caveats: Clonal expansion of both CD4+ and CD8+ blood T cells was observed from baseline to week 6 at doses 0.1 to 3.0 mg/kg. Low levels of normalized T-cell clonal expansion were also seen in some patients who did not respond. Which antigens the clonally expanded peripheral T cells were specific for was not determined. In the 0.1-3.0 mg/kg groups, partial responders had among the lowest normalized peripheral clonal expansion, particularly in CD8+ T cells. After ivuxolimab, CD8+ T cells had more expanded clones than CD4+ T cells on average.

Turning to this clone: Its antigen is still unknown. Base-call qualities are not available, and no considerably larger clone is one nucleotide away.

The trial excluded patients who had a history of autoimmune disease or who were on systemic immunosuppression. Peripheral blood for TCR sequencing was collected from all dose cohorts at baseline, on cycle 4 day 1, and on cycle 7 day 1. The samples were drawn from a first-in-human, open-label, multicenter phase I dose-escalation trial of ivuxolimab. Adults with locally advanced or metastatic head and neck squamous cell, hepatocellular, melanoma or renal cell carcinoma were enrolled in the trial. CD4+ and CD8+ T cells were sorted separately from peripheral blood before TCR sequencing. Genomic DNA was extracted from sorted cells for sequencing of the TCRbeta CDR3 region. The immunoSEQ Assay was used to sequence the TCRbeta CDR3 regions. TCRdb carries this immuneACCESS record with in-frame sequences only. Its versions omit some clonotypes, under half of them owing to an unresolved V gene in the studies checked, with the rest unexplained. The sample profile shows over 45,000 clones; 83% of them were found once. Jointly, the top ten make up approximately 3.3% of the sample.

Trimming takes 1 base from V and 7 bases from J, and the germline ends sit 14 bases apart. Including the terminal cysteine and phenylalanine, the CDR3 comprises 14 residues. Only the CDR3 DNA is retained, 42 bases long and in frame from the first base. The germline V gene gives CDR1 as SGHRS and CDR2 as YFSETQ. The receptor comes from an adult with an advanced solid tumor such as melanoma, head and neck, liver or kidney cancer. The material was CD4+ or CD8+ T cells sorted from blood, obtained in a trial of the OX40 agonist ivuxolimab. The rearranged segments are TRBV5-1 and TRBJ1-2, with a tentative D gene TRBD1 over 6 matching bases. The CDR3: CASSLSQGMGGYTF. The DNA sequence is as follows: TGCGCCAGCAGCTTGAGCCAGGGGATGGGTGGCTACACCTTC.